This is a list of T cell receptor beta chains from one sample in a study of T cell responses to AZD1222 COVID-19 vaccine. Produced via immunoSEQ multiplex PCR; TCRdb's table is partial and in-frame only. This repertoire shows about 100,000 clones, roughly 87% found once; its top ten account for 3% to 3.5%. Sequencing was performed on peripheral blood, taken on day 0 of MenACWY control vaccination. The receptors here all came from an adult in good health. The CDR3 runs from the conserved cysteine through the conserved F or W. Fields, in order: clone size, V gene, D gene, J gene, CDR3 protein, CDR3 DNA. The D gene is left open where the match is weak. Some rows mark clone size as missing; the rest say once, few, many or name a class of expanded clone.

abundance: .; v_gene: TRBV19; d_gene: .; j_gene: TRBJ1-1; CDR3aa: CASREGTEAFF; CDR3nt: TGTGCCAGTAGAGAGGGAACTGAAGCTTTCTTT
abundance: .; v_gene: TRBV9; d_gene: .; j_gene: TRBJ1-4; CDR3aa: CASSPMGSNEKLFF; CDR3nt: TGTGCCAGCAGCCCTATGGGCTCAAATGAAAAACTGTTTTTT
abundance: .; v_gene: TRBV5-4; d_gene: .; j_gene: TRBJ1-3; CDR3aa: CASSLEPGGNTIYF; CDR3nt: TGTGCCAGCAGCTTGGAACCGGGGGGAAACACCATATATTTT
abundance: once; v_gene: TRBV6-6; d_gene: TRBD2; j_gene: TRBJ2-7; CDR3aa: CASSPLAGPYEQYF; CDR3nt: TGTGCCAGCAGCCCCCTAGCGGGGCCCTACGAGCAGTACTTC
abundance: .; v_gene: TRBV28; d_gene: TRBD1; j_gene: TRBJ1-2; CDR3aa: CASRQGVDYGYTF; CDR3nt: TGTGCCAGCCGGCAGGGGGTTGACTATGGCTACACCTTC
abundance: .; v_gene: TRBV6-6; d_gene: .; j_gene: TRBJ2-7; CDR3aa: CASRGGQGPYEQYF; CDR3nt: TGTGCCAGCAGAGGAGGGCAGGGTCCGTACGAGCAGTACTTC
abundance: .; v_gene: TRBV5-4; d_gene: TRBD1; j_gene: TRBJ1-6; CDR3aa: CASSLQGAGSPLHF; CDR3nt: TGTGCCAGCAGCTTACAGGGGGCCGGGTCACCCCTCCACTTT
abundance: .; v_gene: TRBV27; d_gene: .; j_gene: TRBJ2-2; CDR3aa: CASSPYSSPGELFF; CDR3nt: TGTGCCAGCAGTCCCTACTCAAGTCCCGGGGAGCTGTTTTTT
abundance: .; v_gene: TRBV4-1; d_gene: TRBD1; j_gene: TRBJ1-4; CDR3aa: CASSQAAGGEKLFF; CDR3nt: TGCGCCAGCAGCCAAGCGGCAGGGGGGGAAAAACTGTTTTTT
abundance: .; v_gene: TRBV7-2; d_gene: TRBD2; j_gene: TRBJ2-1; CDR3aa: CASSLFGSGGADEQFF; CDR3nt: TGTGCCAGCAGCTTATTTGGCAGCGGGGGGGCCGACGAGCAATTCTTC
abundance: .; v_gene: TRBV2; d_gene: .; j_gene: TRBJ2-2; CDR3aa: CASGVSSITGELFF; CDR3nt: TGTGCCAGCGGTGTTTCGAGTATAACCGGGGAGCTGTTTTTT
abundance: .; v_gene: TRBV3-1/TRBV3-2; d_gene: .; j_gene: TRBJ1-1; CDR3aa: CASSQQGENTEAFF; CDR3nt: TGTGCCAGCAGCCAGCAGGGCGAGAACACTGAAGCTTTCTTT
abundance: .; v_gene: TRBV24-1; d_gene: .; j_gene: TRBJ1-1; CDR3aa: CATTAGLDTEAFF; CDR3nt: TGTGCCACCACGGCAGGGCTGGACACTGAAGCTTTCTTT
abundance: .; v_gene: TRBV28; d_gene: .; j_gene: TRBJ1-3; CDR3aa: CASSLSRGTYSGNTIYF; CDR3nt: TGTGCCAGCAGTTTATCGCGGGGGACATACTCTGGAAACACCATATATTTT
abundance: .; v_gene: TRBV10-3; d_gene: TRBD1; j_gene: TRBJ1-3; CDR3aa: CAISNPRDRGEITIYF; CDR3nt: TGTGCCATCAGTAACCCCCGGGACAGGGGGGAGATCACCATATATTTT
abundance: .; v_gene: TRBV6-6; d_gene: .; j_gene: TRBJ1-1; CDR3aa: CASTLPDSMNTEAFF; CDR3nt: TGTGCCAGCACTCTTCCCGACAGCATGAACACTGAAGCTTTCTTT
abundance: few; v_gene: TRBV2; d_gene: .; j_gene: TRBJ1-5; CDR3aa: CASSEGQGVGAQPQHF; CDR3nt: TGTGCCAGCAGTGAAGGGCAGGGAGTGGGCGCTCAGCCCCAGCATTTT
abundance: .; v_gene: TRBV27; d_gene: .; j_gene: TRBJ2-2; CDR3aa: CASSFRGDTGELFF; CDR3nt: TGTGCCAGCAGTTTCAGGGGAGACACCGGGGAGCTGTTTTTT
abundance: .; v_gene: TRBV5-1; d_gene: .; j_gene: TRBJ1-5; CDR3aa: CASSPDVNQPQHF; CDR3nt: TGCGCCAGCAGCCCGGACGTCAATCAGCCCCAGCATTTT
abundance: .; v_gene: TRBV5-5; d_gene: .; j_gene: TRBJ1-1; CDR3aa: CASSLQRDTEAFF; CDR3nt: TGTGCCAGCAGCCTTCAGAGAGACACTGAAGCTTTCTTT
abundance: .; v_gene: TRBV27; d_gene: TRBD1; j_gene: TRBJ2-1; CDR3aa: CASSQTGQGAGKFF; CDR3nt: TGTGCCAGCAGTCAGACGGGACAGGGGGCTGGAAAGTTCTTC
abundance: .; v_gene: TRBV16; d_gene: .; j_gene: TRBJ2-7; CDR3aa: CASSQGRWPGGHEQYF; CDR3nt: TGTGCCAGCAGCCAGGGGAGGTGGCCCGGAGGTCACGAGCAGTACTTC
abundance: few; v_gene: TRBV28; d_gene: TRBD1; j_gene: TRBJ2-2; CDR3aa: CASSQVQGAPDGELFF; CDR3nt: TGTGCCAGCAGTCAAGTGCAGGGGGCGCCTGACGGGGAGCTGTTTTTT
abundance: .; v_gene: TRBV27; d_gene: .; j_gene: TRBJ2-5; CDR3aa: CASSTRIVGKYQETQYF; CDR3nt: TGTGCCAGCAGTACAAGGATCGTGGGGAAGTACCAAGAGACCCAGTACTTC
abundance: .; v_gene: TRBV9; d_gene: TRBD1; j_gene: TRBJ2-7; CDR3aa: CASSVEDRPIDSYEQYF; CDR3nt: TGTGCCAGCAGCGTAGAGGACAGGCCCATCGACTCCTACGAGCAGTACTTC
abundance: .; v_gene: TRBV30; d_gene: TRBD1; j_gene: TRBJ2-3; CDR3aa: CACETGTVADTQYF; CDR3nt: TGTGCCTGTGAGACCGGGACAGTGGCAGATACGCAGTATTTT
abundance: .; v_gene: TRBV24-1; d_gene: .; j_gene: TRBJ1-1; CDR3aa: CATSDRTGGAFF; CDR3nt: TGTGCCACCAGTGATCGGACCGGCGGAGCTTTCTTT
abundance: .; v_gene: TRBV24-1; d_gene: TRBD2; j_gene: TRBJ2-1; CDR3aa: CATSDTDPPTSGGSYNEQFF; CDR3nt: TGTGCCACCAGTGACACAGACCCGCCTACTAGCGGGGGATCCTACAATGAGCAGTTCTTC
abundance: .; v_gene: TRBV15; d_gene: TRBD1; j_gene: TRBJ1-1; CDR3aa: CATSHGDRGTNTEAFF; CDR3nt: TGTGCCACCAGCCACGGGGACAGGGGGACGAACACTGAAGCTTTCTTT
abundance: .; v_gene: TRBV10-1; d_gene: .; j_gene: TRBJ2-3; CDR3aa: CASSVGGSGTDTQYF; CDR3nt: TGCGCCAGCAGTGTTGGGGGGTCTGGCACAGATACGCAGTATTTT